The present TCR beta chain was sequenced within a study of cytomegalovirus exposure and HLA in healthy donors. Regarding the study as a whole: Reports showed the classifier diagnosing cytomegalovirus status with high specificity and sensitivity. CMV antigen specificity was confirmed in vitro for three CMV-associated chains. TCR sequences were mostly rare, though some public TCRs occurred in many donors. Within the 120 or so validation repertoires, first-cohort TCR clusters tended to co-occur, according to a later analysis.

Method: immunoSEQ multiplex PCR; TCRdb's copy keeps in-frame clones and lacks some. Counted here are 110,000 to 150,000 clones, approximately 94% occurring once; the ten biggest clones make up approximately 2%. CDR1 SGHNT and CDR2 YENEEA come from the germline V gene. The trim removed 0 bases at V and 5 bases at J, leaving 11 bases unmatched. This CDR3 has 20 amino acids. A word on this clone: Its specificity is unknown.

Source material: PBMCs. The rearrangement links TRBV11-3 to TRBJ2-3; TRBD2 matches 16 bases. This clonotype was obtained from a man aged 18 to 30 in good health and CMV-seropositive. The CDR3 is CASSLDKRGLAGGRGDTQYF. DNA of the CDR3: TGTGCCAGCAGCTTAGATAAGAGGGGACTAGCGGGAGGGCGAGGAGATACGCAGTATTTT.